The T cell receptor beta chain described here comes from a study of memory CD4+ T cells and cytomegalovirus serostatus. The method was immunoSEQ multiplex PCR; TCRdb's version includes in-frame clones alone and lacks a portion of them. Of under 50,000 clones in the sample, about 73% were seen once. The sort gate was single viable CD3+CD4+CD8-CD45RO+ cells for memory CD4+ T cells. Serum IgG to CMV pp150, pp28, p38 and p52 defined serostatus. The CDR3 totals 12 residues. Germline V CDR1 and CDR2: SEHNR, FQNEAQ (reference sequence). The V end lost 8 bases, the J end lost 6 bases, and 13 bases lay between the germline ends.

The V gene is TRBV7-9, the J gene TRBJ1-1; D is ambiguous. This TCR was recovered from an adult in good health and CMV-seronegative. The sequenced sample was memory CD4+ T cells from blood. The CDR3 sequence: CASEKEGPEAFF. DNA for the CDR3: TGTGCCAGCGAAAAGGAGGGCCCTGAAGCTTTCTTT.